The sequence of this T cell receptor (beta chain) was determined in a study of T-cell memory formation after mild COVID-19. General study results and limits: The appearance of some responding clones in pre-infection memory suggested that cross-reactive memory joined. The CD4+ clones that contracted clustered mainly within CM and EM, and the CD8+ clones concentrated in EMRA.

It was 5'RACE with constant-segment primers that produced the TCR alpha and TCR beta cDNA libraries, which carried sample barcodes and UMIs. TCRdb processed the 5' RACE reads anew with MiXCR; each CDR3 protein has one entry. This sample yields approximately 210,000 distinct CDR3 sequences, of which under 30% are seen a single time; about 10% belongs to the top ten. As regards this clonotype: Antigen: not known.

The CDR3 has 14 amino acids. V lost 6 bases to trimming and J lost 9 bases; unmatched junction nucleotides: 13. The receptor was derived from an adult woman who had mild COVID-19 (a few samples of this study predate the infection). Cell type and time point are not known. Sequenced sample: PBMCs or a T cell subset sorted from them (not recorded which). The V and J genes are TRBV12-3 or TRBV12-4 and TRBJ2-7; 8 positions agree with TRBD1. The chain's CDR3 is CASSPAAGGGVQYF. The DNA of the CDR3 is TGTGCCAGCAGCCCTGCGGCAGGGGGCGGTGTGCAGTACTTC.